This T cell receptor (beta chain) was sequenced during a study of T cells in Graves' hyperthyroidism and ophthalmopathy. Overall study context: Peripheral blood was taken when the disease was first diagnosed, before any treatment began.

The CDR3 totals 22 residues. Trimming cost V 5 bases and J 7 bases, with 42 bases left between them. Germline assignment: CDR1 SGHTA and CDR2 FQGTGA. The source material, RNA transcripts, was used to amplify TCR beta CDR3 regions. Primed by the HTBI set, a first-round RT-PCR was run on the TCR CDR3. TCRdb redid the calling of the multiplex PCR reads with MiXCR, one entry per CDR3 protein. The table lists approximately 430,000 distinct CDR3 sequences, approximately 15% of them singletons. The V call is TRBV7-3, the J call TRBJ2-7; D uncertain. Material: blood. This sequence was found in a woman between 18 and 29 years old with Graves' hyperthyroidism. CDR3 DNA sequence: TGTGCCAGCAGCCCCCCCTTTGAGGCACAAGGGTCATTCACCCTCTTCTACGTTGAGCAGTACTTC. It encodes CASSPPFEAQGSFTLFYVEQYF. Supplemented by reference TRBV7-3 and TRBJ2-7, the full variable domain reads GAGVSQTPSNKVTEKGKYVELRCDPISGHTALYWYRQSLGQGPEFLIYFQGTGAADDSGLPNDRFFAVRPEGSVSTLKIQRTERGDSAVYLCASSPPFEAQGSFTLFYVEQYFGPGTRLTVT.